Listed here are 15 T cell receptor beta chains from one sample, sequenced in a study of T cell repertoires in cytomegalovirus infection. TCRdb ran MiXCR on the reads and lists one entry per CDR3 protein. The sample shows almost 500,000 distinct CDR3 sequences, 11% of them seen only once. The specimen was PBMCs. The receptors originated from a human donor in good health (CMV status not recorded). Some clones in this sample may be carry-over from other donors' samples.

V gene TRBV5-5 combines with J gene TRBJ1-1; D unclear. The CDR3 totals 14 residues. Germline assignment: CDR1 SGHKS and CDR2 YYEKEE (reference sequence). The V end was cut by 0 bases, the J end by 5 bases, with 11 bases between. CDR3 in amino acids: CASSLVYGPTEAFF. The CDR3 coding sequence is TGTGCCAGCAGCTTGGTTTACGGACCTACTGAAGCTTTCTTT. The full variable domain, completed using reference TRBV5-5 and TRBJ1-1, is DAGVTQSPTHLIKTRGQQVTLRCSPISGHKSVSWYQQVLGQGPQFIFQYYEKEERGRGNFPDRFSARQFPNYSSELNVNALLLGDSALYLCASSLVYGPTEAFFGQGTRLTVV.

This clonotype was picked up many times. The chain links TRBV6-2 or TRBV6-3 to TRBJ2-1; 7 bases align to TRBD1. The germline V gene encodes CDR1 MNHEY and CDR2 SVGEGT. V shed 10 bases, J shed 0 bases, and the junction held 6 bases outside the gene matches. The CDR3 spans 14 residues. The CDR3, as DNA: TGTGCCACCCAAACAGGGGCCTCCTACAATGAGCAGTTCTTC. This translates into CATQTGASYNEQFF.

Notes on this clonotype: Given a much more abundant clone one base away, this may be a read error. This chain connects TRBV9 to TRBJ2-1; D is perhaps TRBD2 (5 bases). Per germline, CDR1 SGDLS and CDR2 YYNGEE. CDR3 length: 15 residues. CDR3 region: CASGVGPGSYNEQFF. The CDR3 DNA reads TGTGCCAGCGGCGTAGGTCCGGGGTCCTACAATGAGCAGTTCTTC.

This clonotype was counted only a few times. V is TRBV24-1 and J is TRBJ2-1, with TRBD2 matching 7 bases. The CDR3 length is 14 residues. V dropped 5 bases and J dropped 9; count of bases not matched to a gene: 9. CDR1 is KGHDR and CDR2 is SFDVKD in the germline V gene. CDR3 protein: CATSVEGGESEQFF. The CDR3 bases are TGTGCCACCAGTGTGGAGGGAGGGGAGAGTGAGCAGTTCTTC.

In its sample, this clonotype was seen many times. The chain carries TRBV5-4 and TRBJ1-2; D may be TRBD1 (6 bases). The V and J ends lost 4 bases and 4 bases respectively, with 11 bases between them. Germline CDR1 reads SGHNT; CDR2 reads YYREEE (reference sequence). This CDR3 contains 13 residues. CDR3 amino acids: CASSPGGSYGYTF. CDR3 nucleotide sequence: TGTGCCAGCAGCCCTGGGGGCTCCTATGGCTACACCTTC.

This chain uses TRBV24-1 with TRBJ2-7; D might be TRBD1 (6 bases). This CDR3 comprises 15 residues. V gave up 2 bases and J gave up 3 bases, with 13 bases separating them. The germline CDR1 and CDR2 sequences are KGHDR and SFDVKD. The CDR3: CATSDSHGQRYEQYF. The DNA for the CDR3 is TGTGCCACCAGTGATTCCCATGGACAGCGCTACGAGCAGTACTTC.

This clonotype was detected ten times or more. The rearrangement uses TRBV6-1 and TRBJ2-2; D is uncertain. The CDR3 sequence is 12 residues long. Germline V lookup: CDR1 MNHNS, CDR2 SASEGT. V lost 5 bases, J lost 7 bases, and 8 bases lay in between. The DNA for the CDR3 is TGTGCCAGCAGTAACAGTGTCGGGGAGCTGTTTTTT. Protein sequence: CASSNSVGELFF.

This clonotype was seen repeatedly, ten times or more. This chain connects TRBV7-3 to TRBJ2-1; D tentatively reads TRBD1 or TRBD2 (5 bases each). The CDR3 contains 15 residues. Germline loops: CDR1 SGHTA, CDR2 FQGTGA. V gave up 5 bases and J gave up 3 bases, with 14 bases separating them. The CDR3 is CASSPPGRGYNEQFF. Written as DNA, the CDR3 is TGTGCCAGCAGCCCCCCGGGGCGCGGCTACAATGAGCAGTTCTTC.

This clonotype was counted many times. CDR3 in amino acids: CASSLVLNGPRSEANVLTF. CDR3 in DNA: TGTGCCAGCAGCTTAGTCTTGAACGGACCCCGGAGCGAGGCCAACGTCCTGACTTTC. The V gene is TRBV7-8, the J gene TRBJ2-6, with D unclear. In germline, CDR1 is SGHVS, CDR2 FQNEAQ. V was shortened by 1 base and J by 6 bases, with 22 bases between the two germline ends. The CDR3 runs to 19 residues. Supplemented by reference TRBV7-8 and TRBJ2-6, the full variable domain reads GAGVSQSPRYKVAKRGQDVALRCDPISGHVSLFWYQQALGQGPEFLTYFQNEAQLDKSGLPSDRFFAERPEGSVSTLKIQRTQQEDSAVYLCASSLVLNGPRSEANVLTFGAGSRLTVL.

With respect to this clonotype: This may come from a read error, since a much larger clone is one base off. This rearrangement joins TRBV27 to TRBJ2-7; D ambiguous. The germline CDR1 and CDR2 sequences are MNHEY and SMNVEV (reference sequence). The CDR3 is made up of 15 amino acids. The CDR3 DNA sequence: TGTGCCAACAGTCGAGTTCCCGGGCCTCAATCCGAGCAGTACTTC. It encodes CANSRVPGPQSEQYF.

The genes are TRBV25-1 and TRBJ2-7, with 7 nucleotides matching TRBD1. From germline, CDR1 is MGHDK and CDR2 SYGVNS. The CDR3 has 15 residues. After removal of 4 bases from V and 2 bases from J, the junction contained 8 bases not matched to a gene. CDR3 nucleotides: TGTGCCAGCAGTGGAACGACAGGGCCCCCCTACGAGCAGTACTTC. Its protein is CASSGTTGPPYEQYF.

This rearrangement joins TRBV7-9 to TRBJ2-1, with D tentatively TRBD1 (6 bases). Trimming removed 5 bases at V and 4 bases at J, with 12 bases between. Germline assignment: CDR1 SEHNR and CDR2 FQNEAQ (reference sequence). CDR3 length equals 14 residues. Written as DNA, the CDR3 is TGTGCCAGCAGCGCTTTCGGACAGTACAATGAGCAGTTCTTC. Translation gives CASSAFGQYNEQFF.

This clonotype turned up a few times. The chain has TRBV29-1 and TRBJ1-5; possible D gene TRBD1, 5 bases. From germline, CDR1 is SQVTM and CDR2 ANQGSEA. V lost 4 bases and J lost 0, with 10 bases in between. The CDR3 contains 14 residues. CDR3 loop: CSVVLGDSNQPQHF. The DNA of the CDR3 is TGCAGCGTTGTATTAGGGGATAGCAATCAGCCCCAGCATTTT.

The V call is TRBV20-1, the J call TRBJ1-1, with 8 nucleotides matching TRBD1. Losses at the gene ends were 1 base for V and 2 bases for J; bases not matched to a gene: 3. There are 14 residues in the CDR3. Germline values: CDR1 DFQATT, CDR2 SNEGSKA (reference sequence). The CDR3 sequence is CSARVTGANTEAFF. The CDR3 bases are TGCAGTGCTAGAGTGACAGGGGCAAACACTGAAGCTTTCTTT.

The chain combines TRBV5-6 with TRBJ2-5; a possible D gene is TRBD2 (5 bases). With 4 bases removed from V and 8 bases from J, the gap between germline ends came to 12 bases. The CDR3 consists of 12 residues. Germline V gene sequence: CDR1 SGHDT, CDR2 YYEEEE. The CDR3 spells CASSPRGSTQYF. The CDR3 bases are TGTGCCAGCAGCCCCCGGGGAAGCACCCAGTACTTC. The full variable domain, with the rest looked up from reference TRBV5-6 and TRBJ2-5, is DAGVTQSPTHLIKTRGQQVTLRCSPKSGHDTVSWYQQALGQGPQFIFQYYEEEERQRGNFPDRFSGHQFPNYSSELNVNALLLGDSALYLCASSPRGSTQYFGPGTRLLVL.